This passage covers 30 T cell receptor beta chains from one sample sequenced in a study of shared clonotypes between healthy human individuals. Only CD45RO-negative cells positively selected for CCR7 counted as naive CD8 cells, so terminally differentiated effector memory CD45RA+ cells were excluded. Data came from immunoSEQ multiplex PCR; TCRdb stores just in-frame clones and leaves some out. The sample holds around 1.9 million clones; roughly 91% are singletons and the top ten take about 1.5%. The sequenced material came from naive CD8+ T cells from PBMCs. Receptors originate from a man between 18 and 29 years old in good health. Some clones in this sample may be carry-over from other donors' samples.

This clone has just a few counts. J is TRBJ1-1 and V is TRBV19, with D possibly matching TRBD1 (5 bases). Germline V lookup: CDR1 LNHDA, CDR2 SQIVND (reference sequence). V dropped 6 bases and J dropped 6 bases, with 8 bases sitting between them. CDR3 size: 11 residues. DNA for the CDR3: TGTGCCAGTAGAGGGGTCGCTGAAGCTTTCTTT. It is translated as CASRGVAEAFF. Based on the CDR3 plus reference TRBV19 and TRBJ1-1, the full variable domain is DGGITQSPKYLFRKEGQNVTLSCEQNLNHDAMYWYRQDPGQGLRLIYYSQIVNDFQKGDIAEGYSVSREKKESFPLTVTSAQKNPTAFYLCASRGVAEAFFGQGTRLTVV.

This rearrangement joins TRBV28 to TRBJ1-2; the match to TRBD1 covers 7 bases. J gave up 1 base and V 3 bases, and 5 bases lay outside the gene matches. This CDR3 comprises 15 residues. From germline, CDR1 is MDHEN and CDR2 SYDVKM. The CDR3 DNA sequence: TGTGCCAGCAGTTTCGTCCGGGACAGTAACTATGGCTACACCTTC. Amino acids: CASSFVRDSNYGYTF.

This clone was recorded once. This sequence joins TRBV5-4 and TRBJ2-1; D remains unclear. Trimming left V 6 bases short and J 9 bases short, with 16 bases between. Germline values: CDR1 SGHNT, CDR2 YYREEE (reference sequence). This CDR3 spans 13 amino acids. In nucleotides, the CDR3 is TGTGCCAGCACCTCTGGTGGCGGCCTTGAGCAGTTCTTC. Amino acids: CASTSGGGLEQFF.

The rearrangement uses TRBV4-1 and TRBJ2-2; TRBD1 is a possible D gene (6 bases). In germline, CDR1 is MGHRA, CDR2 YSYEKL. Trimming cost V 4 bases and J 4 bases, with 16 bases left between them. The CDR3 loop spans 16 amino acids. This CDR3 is CASSREGVVGTGELFF. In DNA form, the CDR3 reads TGCGCCAGCAGCCGAGAGGGGGTTGTGGGCACCGGGGAGCTGTTTTTT.

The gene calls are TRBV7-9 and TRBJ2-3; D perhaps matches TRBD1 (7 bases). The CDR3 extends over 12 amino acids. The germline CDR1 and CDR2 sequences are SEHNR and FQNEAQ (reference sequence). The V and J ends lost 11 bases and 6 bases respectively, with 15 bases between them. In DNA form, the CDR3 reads TGTGCCTCCAGGGGGGCCAGGGATACGCAGTATTTT. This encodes CASRGARDTQYF.

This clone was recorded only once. CDR3 sequence: CASSFLAGSGSGNTIYF. In DNA form, the CDR3 reads TGTGCCAGCAGCTTTTTGGCAGGGTCCGGCTCTGGAAACACCATATATTTT. The V call is TRBV2, the J call TRBJ1-3; possible D gene TRBD1, 5 bases. V gave up 6 bases and J gave up 0 bases, with 18 bases separating them. Per the germline V gene, CDR1 is SNHLY and CDR2 is FYNNEI. The CDR3 covers 17 residues.

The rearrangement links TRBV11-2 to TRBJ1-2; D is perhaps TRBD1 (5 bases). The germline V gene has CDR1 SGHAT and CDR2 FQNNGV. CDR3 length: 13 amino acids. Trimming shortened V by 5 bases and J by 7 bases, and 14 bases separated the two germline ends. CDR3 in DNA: TGTGCCAGCAGCAATGGAGGGGCCGCTGGCTACACCTTC. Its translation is CASSNGGAAGYTF.

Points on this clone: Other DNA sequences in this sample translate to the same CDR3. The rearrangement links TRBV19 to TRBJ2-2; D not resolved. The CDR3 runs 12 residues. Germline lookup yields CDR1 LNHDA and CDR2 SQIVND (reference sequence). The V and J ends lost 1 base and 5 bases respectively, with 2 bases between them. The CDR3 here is CASSIGTGELFF. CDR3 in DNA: TGTGCCAGTAGTATAGGTACCGGGGAGCTGTTTTTT.

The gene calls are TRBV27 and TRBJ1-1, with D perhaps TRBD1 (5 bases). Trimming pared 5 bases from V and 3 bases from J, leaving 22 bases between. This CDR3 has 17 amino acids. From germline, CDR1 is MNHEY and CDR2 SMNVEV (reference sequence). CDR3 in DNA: TGTGCCAGCAGTCCCTTGGTTCCAACCCCGGGGCACACTGAAGCTTTCTTT. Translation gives CASSPLVPTPGHTEAFF.

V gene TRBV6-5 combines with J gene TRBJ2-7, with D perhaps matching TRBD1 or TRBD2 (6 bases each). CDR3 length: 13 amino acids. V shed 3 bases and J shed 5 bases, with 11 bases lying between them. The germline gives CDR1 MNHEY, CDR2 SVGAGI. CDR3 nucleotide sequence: TGTGCCAGCAGTTATGGGGGGCCCAACGAGCAGTACTTC. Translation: CASSYGGPNEQYF.

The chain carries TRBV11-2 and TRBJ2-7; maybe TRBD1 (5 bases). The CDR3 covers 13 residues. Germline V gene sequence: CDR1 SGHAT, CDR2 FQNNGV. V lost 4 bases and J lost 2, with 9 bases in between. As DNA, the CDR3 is TGTGCCAGCAGCTCAGGGTTCGCCTACGAGCAGTACTTC. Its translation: CASSSGFAYEQYF.

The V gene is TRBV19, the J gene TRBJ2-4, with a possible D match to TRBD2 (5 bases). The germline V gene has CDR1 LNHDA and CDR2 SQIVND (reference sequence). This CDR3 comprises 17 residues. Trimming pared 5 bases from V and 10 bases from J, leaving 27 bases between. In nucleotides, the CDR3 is TGTGCCAGTAGTGCACCTCCCTTCGGGGATCCGAGTTGGATTCAGTACTTC. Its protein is CASSAPPFGDPSWIQYF.

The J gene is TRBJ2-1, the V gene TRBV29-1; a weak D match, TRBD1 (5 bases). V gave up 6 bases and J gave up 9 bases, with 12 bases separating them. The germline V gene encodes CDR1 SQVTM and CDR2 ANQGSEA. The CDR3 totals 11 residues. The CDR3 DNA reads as TGCAGCGTCCTCAGGGATGGTGAGCAGTTCTTC. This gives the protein CSVLRDGEQFF.

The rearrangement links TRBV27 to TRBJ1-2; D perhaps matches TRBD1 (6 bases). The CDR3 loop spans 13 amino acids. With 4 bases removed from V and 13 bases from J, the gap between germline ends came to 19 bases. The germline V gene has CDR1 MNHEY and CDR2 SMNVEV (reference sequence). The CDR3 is CASSSIPRDIVTF. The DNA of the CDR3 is TGTGCCAGCAGTTCCATACCCCGGGACATTGTCACCTTC.

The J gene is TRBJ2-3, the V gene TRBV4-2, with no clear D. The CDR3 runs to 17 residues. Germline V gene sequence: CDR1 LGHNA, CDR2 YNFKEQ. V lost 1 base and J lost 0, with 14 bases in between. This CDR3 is CASSQGPDRSSTDTQYF. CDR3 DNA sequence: TGTGCCAGCAGCCAAGGCCCCGACCGTTCTAGCACAGATACGCAGTATTTT.

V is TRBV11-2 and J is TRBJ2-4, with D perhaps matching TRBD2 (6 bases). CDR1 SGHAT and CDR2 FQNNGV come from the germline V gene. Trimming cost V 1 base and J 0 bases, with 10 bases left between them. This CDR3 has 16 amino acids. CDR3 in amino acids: CASSLGGTVAKNIQYF. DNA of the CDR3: TGTGCCAGCAGCTTAGGCGGGACGGTAGCCAAAAACATTCAGTACTTC. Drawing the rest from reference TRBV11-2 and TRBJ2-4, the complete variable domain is EAGVAQSPRYKIIEKRQSVAFWCNPISGHATLYWYQQILGQGPKLLIQFQNNGVVDDSQLPKDRFSAERLKGVDSTLKIQPAKLEDSAVYLCASSLGGTVAKNIQYFGAGTRLSVL.

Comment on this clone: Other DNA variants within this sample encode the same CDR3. CDR3 DNA: TGTGCCAGCGGCCTCCGGGCGAGCTCCTACGAGCAGTACTTC. This codes for CASGLRASSYEQYF. This rearrangement joins TRBV27 to TRBJ2-7; D not certain. Germline V gene data show CDR1 as MNHEY and CDR2 as SMNVEV (reference sequence). CDR3 size: 14 residues. V was shortened by 8 bases and J by 0 bases, with 14 bases between the two germline ends.

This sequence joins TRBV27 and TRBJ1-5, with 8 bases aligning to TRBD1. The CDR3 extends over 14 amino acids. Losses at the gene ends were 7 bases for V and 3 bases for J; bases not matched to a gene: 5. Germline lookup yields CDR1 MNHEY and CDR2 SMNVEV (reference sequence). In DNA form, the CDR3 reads TGTGCCAGCAAACCGACAGGGGTCAATCAGCCCCAGCATTTT. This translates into CASKPTGVNQPQHF.

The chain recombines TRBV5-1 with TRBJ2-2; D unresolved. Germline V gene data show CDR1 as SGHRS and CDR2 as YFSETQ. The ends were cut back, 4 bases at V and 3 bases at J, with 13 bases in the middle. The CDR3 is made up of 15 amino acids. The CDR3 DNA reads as TGCGCCAGCAGCATTACAGCGAGCTACACCGGGGAGCTGTTTTTT. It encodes CASSITASYTGELFF.

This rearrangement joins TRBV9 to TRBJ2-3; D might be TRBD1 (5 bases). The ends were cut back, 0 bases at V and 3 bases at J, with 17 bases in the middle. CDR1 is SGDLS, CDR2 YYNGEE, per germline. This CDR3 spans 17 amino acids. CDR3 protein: CASSVVGAGATTDTQYF. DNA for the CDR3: TGTGCCAGCAGCGTAGTAGGGGCTGGCGCCACAACAGATACGCAGTATTTT.

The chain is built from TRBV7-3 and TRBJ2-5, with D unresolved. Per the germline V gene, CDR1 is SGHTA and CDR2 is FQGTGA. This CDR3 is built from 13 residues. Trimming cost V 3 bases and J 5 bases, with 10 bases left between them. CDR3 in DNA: TGTGCCAGCAGCTTGACTGTTCTGGAGACCCAGTACTTC. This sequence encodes CASSLTVLETQYF.

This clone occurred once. The CDR3 coding sequence is TGTGCCAGCAGCTTAGGGCGACAAGACACCATATATTTT. It codes for CASSLGRQDTIYF. The V and J genes are TRBV7-6 and TRBJ1-3; no reliable D call. The CDR3 runs 13 residues. Germline V gene data show CDR1 as SGHVS and CDR2 as FNYEAQ. The V and J ends lost 1 base and 8 bases respectively, with 9 bases between them. Full variable domain (rest looked up from reference TRBV7-6 and TRBJ1-3): GAGVSQSPRYKVTKRGQDVALRCDPISGHVSLYWYRQALGQGPEFLTYFNYEAQQDKSGLPNDRFSAERPEGSISTLTIQRTEQRDSAMYRCASSLGRQDTIYFGEGSWLTVV.

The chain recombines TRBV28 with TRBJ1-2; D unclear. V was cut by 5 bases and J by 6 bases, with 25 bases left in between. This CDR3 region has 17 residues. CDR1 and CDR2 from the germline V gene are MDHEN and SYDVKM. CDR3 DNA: TGTGCCAGCAGTCCCCTTAGAAGAGAAACCCCTTGGGATGGCTACACCTTC. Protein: CASSPLRRETPWDGYTF.

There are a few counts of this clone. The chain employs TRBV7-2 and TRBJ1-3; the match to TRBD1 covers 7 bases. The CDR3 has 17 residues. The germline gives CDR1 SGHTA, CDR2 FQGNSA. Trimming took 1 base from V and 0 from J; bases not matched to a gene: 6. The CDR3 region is CASSLEGRGSSGNTIYF. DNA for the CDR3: TGTGCCAGCAGCTTAGAGGGCAGGGGGAGCTCTGGAAACACCATATATTTT. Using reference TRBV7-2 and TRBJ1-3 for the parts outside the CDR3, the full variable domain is GAGVSQSPSNKVTEKGKDVELRCDPISGHTALYWYRQSLGQGLEFLIYFQGNSAPDKSGLPSDRFSAERTGGSVSTLTIQRTQQEDSAVYLCASSLEGRGSSGNTIYFGEGSWLTVV.

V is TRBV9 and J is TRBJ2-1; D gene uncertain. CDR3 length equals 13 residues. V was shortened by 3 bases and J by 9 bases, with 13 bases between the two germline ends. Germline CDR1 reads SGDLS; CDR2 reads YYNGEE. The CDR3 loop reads CASSELKGVEQFF. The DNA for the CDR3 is TGTGCCAGCAGCGAACTTAAGGGCGTTGAGCAGTTCTTC.

CDR3 sequence reads: CASSPGQEETQYF. CDR3 DNA sequence: TGTGCCAGCAGCCCGGGACAGGAAGAGACCCAGTACTTC. The chain is built from TRBV7-2 and TRBJ2-5, with 8 bases matching TRBD1. This CDR3 comprises 13 residues. CDR1 and CDR2 from the germline V gene are SGHTA and FQGNSA. The ends lost 5 bases at V and 3 bases at J; junction bases unmatched: 2.

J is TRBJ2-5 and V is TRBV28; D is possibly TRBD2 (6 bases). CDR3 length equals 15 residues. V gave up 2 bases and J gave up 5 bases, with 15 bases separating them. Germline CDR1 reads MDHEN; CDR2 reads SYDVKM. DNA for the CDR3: TGTGCCAGCAGTTTAATGGGGGGAGCGGGTGAGACCCAGTACTTC. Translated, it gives CASSLMGGAGETQYF.

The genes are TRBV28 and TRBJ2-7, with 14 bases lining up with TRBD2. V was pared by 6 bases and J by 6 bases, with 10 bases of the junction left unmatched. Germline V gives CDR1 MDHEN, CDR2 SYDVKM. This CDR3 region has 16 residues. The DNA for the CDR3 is TGTGCCAGCAGATGGGGGGCGGGACTAGCGGGAGTCGAGCAGTACTTC. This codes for CASRWGAGLAGVEQYF.

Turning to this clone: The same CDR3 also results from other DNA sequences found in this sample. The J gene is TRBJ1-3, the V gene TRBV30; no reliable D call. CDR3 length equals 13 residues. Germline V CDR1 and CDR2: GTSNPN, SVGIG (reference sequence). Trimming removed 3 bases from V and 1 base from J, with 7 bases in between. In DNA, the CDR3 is TGTGCCTGGAGCTGGTCTTCTGGAAACACCATATATTTT. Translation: CAWSWSSGNTIYF.

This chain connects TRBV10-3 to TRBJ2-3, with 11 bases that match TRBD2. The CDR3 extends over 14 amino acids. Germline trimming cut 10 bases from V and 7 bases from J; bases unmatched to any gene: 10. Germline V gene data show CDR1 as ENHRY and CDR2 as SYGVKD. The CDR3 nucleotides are TGTGCCACTCAACGACTAGCGGGAAACCATACGCAGTATTTT. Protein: CATQRLAGNHTQYF.